Each of the 9 T cell receptor beta chains below was sequenced from the same sample in a study of T cells in Graves' hyperthyroidism and ophthalmopathy. Regions amplified from RNA transcripts were the TCR beta CDR3 regions. The HTBI primer set was used in a first-round RT-PCR of the TCR CDR3. Via MiXCR, TCRdb re-called the multiplex PCR reads, giving one row per CDR3 protein. This table holds about 350,000 distinct CDR3 sequences, about 17% found once. The sequencing sample was made of blood. All receptors derive from a woman aged 30 to 39 with Graves' hyperthyroidism that later progressed to Graves' ophthalmopathy.

This clonotype was counted ten times or more. The J gene is TRBJ1-1, the V gene TRBV28; the D is unclear. V lost 1 base and J lost 5, with 8 bases in between. The germline V gene encodes CDR1 MDHEN and CDR2 SYDVKM. The CDR3 covers 13 residues. For the CDR3, the DNA is TGTGCCAGCAGTTTATATGATCGGACTGAAGCTTTCTTT. The encoded protein is CASSLYDRTEAFF.

This clonotype showed up many times. The gene calls are TRBV28 and TRBJ1-1; unclear D gene. The CDR3 totals 14 residues. V gave up 5 bases and J gave up 4 bases, with 14 bases separating them. CDR1 and CDR2 from the germline V gene are MDHEN and SYDVKM. CDR3 bases: TGTGCCAGCAGTCTCATACTCCAAGGCACTGAAGCTTTCTTT. This gives the protein CASSLILQGTEAFF.

The V and J genes are TRBV20-1 and TRBJ2-5; TRBD1 matches 7 bases. The CDR3 has 14 amino acids. CDR1 is DFQATT and CDR2 is SNEGSKA in the germline V gene (reference sequence). J was trimmed by 3 bases and V by 4 bases; bases with no gene match: 8. The CDR3 DNA reads TGCAGTGCTAACGGACAGGTTGTCGAAGAGACCCAGTACTTC. This gives the protein CSANGQVVEETQYF.

The chain links TRBV29-1 to TRBJ2-7; D possibly matches TRBD1 or TRBD2 (5 bases each). The CDR3 spans 13 residues. Germline lookup yields CDR1 SQVTM and CDR2 ANQGSEA. The V end was cut by 2 bases, the J end by 2 bases, with 10 bases between. The CDR3 protein is CSVEKGSTYEQYF. Here the CDR3 DNA reads TGCAGCGTTGAAAAGGGGAGCACCTACGAGCAGTACTTC.

The table lists this clonotype with many counts. The V and J genes are TRBV28 and TRBJ2-5; TRBD2 matches 8 bases. The J segment lost 5 bases and the V segment lost 7 bases, leaving 6 bases of the junction unmatched. Germline values: CDR1 MDHEN, CDR2 SYDVKM. The CDR3 spans 13 residues. DNA of the CDR3: TGTGCCAGCACCACGGGGGGGCTGGAGACCCAGTACTTC. Protein product: CASTTGGLETQYF. The complete variable domain, with remaining parts taken from reference TRBV28 and TRBJ2-5, reads DVKVTQSSRYLVKRTGEKVFLECVQDMDHENMFWYRQDPGLGLRLIYFSYDVKMKEKGDIPEGYSVSREKKERFSLILESASTNQTSMYLCASTTGGLETQYFGPGTRLLVL.

This clonotype appeared a few times. V and J are TRBV30 and TRBJ2-1, with TRBD1 matching over 10 bases. The CDR3 spans 14 residues. Unmatched junction bases numbered 7, after V lost 5 bases and J lost 6 bases. Germline V gene data show CDR1 as GTSNPN and CDR2 as SVGIG (reference sequence). The CDR3 region has the DNA TGTGCCTGGTGGGACAGGGGTGCGGGCAATGAGCAGTTCTTC. Translated: CAWWDRGAGNEQFF.

This clonotype has a count of ten or more. The gene calls are TRBV5-6 and TRBJ1-1, with D uncertain. CDR1 and CDR2 (germline): SGHDT, YYEEEE. This CDR3 has 13 residues. The V end lost 0 bases, the J end lost 4 bases, and 7 bases lay between the germline ends. In DNA form, the CDR3 reads TGTGCCAGCAGCTTGGGGTTCGGCACTGAAGCTTTCTTT. As protein: CASSLGFGTEAFF.

This clonotype was seen ten or more times. The chain recombines TRBV5-1 with TRBJ2-2, with D perhaps TRBD1 or TRBD2 (6 bases each). Germline loops: CDR1 SGHRS, CDR2 YFSETQ. The CDR3 loop spans 16 amino acids. V was pared by 4 bases and J by 3 bases, with 16 bases between. CDR3 DNA: TGCGCCAGCAGCCCGAGGGGGGATTCGGACACCGGGGAGCTGTTTTTT. Amino acid sequence: CASSPRGDSDTGELFF.

This clonotype has ten or more counts. As DNA, the CDR3 is TGTGCCAGCAGCTCCGTGTTTGACAGGGGCGTTGAGAATGGCTACACCTTC. Translating gives CASSSVFDRGVENGYTF. This chain links TRBV7-2 with TRBJ1-2; 8 nucleotides align to TRBD1. V shed 4 bases, J shed 6 bases, and the junction held 16 bases outside the gene matches. The germline V gene has CDR1 SGHTA and CDR2 FQGNSA. The CDR3 is made up of 17 amino acids.